These 13 T cell receptor beta chains were all obtained from the same sample, sequenced in a study of CD8+CD57+ T cells in acquired aplastic anemia (dated 2018 in TCRdb). Sequencing was performed on an Illumina HiSeq 2000. Profiling of TCR beta VDJ combinations and CDR3 sequences used genomic DNA as the template. Clones were called with MiXCR by TCRdb after fastp trimmed the public reads at Q25, and only in-frame beta chains were retained. A single entry per CDR3 protein holds the most common genes and DNA from its merged rows. The table for this sample lists over 150,000 distinct CDR3 sequences; roughly 63% of them were counted only once. About 42% of the sample belongs to the ten largest clones. Expansion of CD8+CD57+ cells had been shown by flow cytometry in the patients chosen for sequencing. Sequenced sample: sorted CD4+, CD8+, or CD8+CD57+ T cells (not recorded which) from PBMCs. All receptors come from a human donor with aplastic anemia.

The CDR3 reads CAIRSGTDNTEAFF. The CDR3 nucleotides read TGTGCCATCAGATCCGGGACAGACAACACTGAAGCTTTCTTT. This chain connects TRBV10-3 to TRBJ1-1, with 7 bases aligning to TRBD1. J lost 2 bases, V lost 6 bases, and 6 bases had no gene match. Germline-derived CDR1 and CDR2 are ENHRY and SYGVKD. The CDR3 is 14 amino acids.

The chain carries TRBV13 and TRBJ1-1; D unresolved. The V end was cut by 2 bases, the J end by 0 bases, with 7 bases between. The CDR3 is 14 amino acids. Germline V gene data show CDR1 as PRHDT and CDR2 as FYEKMQ (reference sequence). CDR3 nucleotide sequence: TGTGCCAGCAGCTTAATCAGCGTGAACACTGAAGCTTTCTTT. This gives the protein CASSLISVNTEAFF.

The V call is TRBV7-9, the J call TRBJ2-3; 7 bases are shared with TRBD1. CDR3 size: 16 residues. Looked up from germline, CDR1 is SEHNR and CDR2 is FQNEAQ (reference sequence). The J segment lost 1 base and the V segment lost 5 bases, leaving 9 bases of the junction unmatched. CDR3 residues: CASSLGRTGGTDTQYF. The CDR3 nucleotides read TGTGCCAGCAGCCTCGGAAGGACAGGCGGCACAGATACGCAGTATTTT.

The rearrangement links TRBV7-9 to TRBJ1-6; D remains ambiguous. Trimming removed 1 base from V and 4 bases from J, with 2 bases in between. In germline, CDR1 is SEHNR, CDR2 FQNEAQ (reference sequence). The CDR3 consists of 13 residues. The DNA of the CDR3 is TGTGCCAGCAGCTTAGATTATAATTCACCCCTCCACTTT. Translating gives CASSLDYNSPLHF.

This sequence joins TRBV7-2 and TRBJ2-5; D might be TRBD1 (5 bases). Trimming stripped 3 bases from V and 5 bases from J, with 10 bases between. The CDR3 consists of 13 residues. The germline CDR1 and CDR2 sequences are SGHTA and FQGNSA. Here the CDR3 DNA reads TGTGCCAGCAGCTTCCAGGGTGGGGAGACCCAGTACTTC. It translates to CASSFQGGETQYF.

CDR3 region: CASSVRDGYNSPLHF. CDR3 in DNA: TGTGCCAGCAGTGTGAGGGACGGTTATAATTCACCCCTCCACTTT. The chain is built from TRBV2 and TRBJ1-6; D possibly corresponds to TRBD1 (5 bases). Germline CDR1 SNHLY, CDR2 FYNNEI. The germline V and J ends were trimmed by 4 bases and 4 bases, with 11 bases remaining between them. This CDR3 comprises 15 residues.

The J gene is TRBJ2-3, the V gene TRBV9, with 7 bases identical to TRBD2. The germline CDR1 and CDR2 sequences are SGDLS and YYNGEE. After removal of 6 bases from V and 6 bases from J, the junction contained 7 bases not matched to a gene. The CDR3 consists of 13 residues. CDR3 amino acids: CASNSGYPDTQYF. For the CDR3, the DNA is TGTGCCAGCAATAGCGGGTATCCGGATACGCAGTATTTT.

The genes are TRBV9 and TRBJ2-3; 7 nucleotides align to TRBD2. Trimming removed 7 bases from V and 1 base from J; junction bases left unmatched: 3. Germline CDR1 SGDLS, CDR2 YYNGEE. This CDR3 is 13 amino acids long. In DNA, the CDR3 is TGTGCCAGCGGCGCGGGGGGCACAGATACGCAGTATTTT. Its protein product is CASGAGGTDTQYF.

In DNA form, the CDR3 reads TGTGCCAGCAGTTACTCGAGGCAGGACACTGAAGCTTTCTTT. It encodes CASSYSRQDTEAFF. The V gene is TRBV6-5, the J gene TRBJ1-1; D gene uncertain. Germline CDR1 reads MNHEY; CDR2 reads SVGAGI. The CDR3 has 14 amino acids. V was pared by 0 bases and J by 3 bases, with 8 bases between.

The rearrangement links TRBV11-2 to TRBJ2-7; possibly TRBD1 or TRBD2 for D (5 bases each). The CDR3 runs 13 residues. Germline lookup yields CDR1 SGHAT and CDR2 FQNNGV. The V and J ends lost 5 bases and 4 bases respectively, with 12 bases between them. The CDR3 spells CASSEVRGYEQYF. The DNA of the CDR3 is TGTGCCAGCAGCGAAGTGAGGGGATACGAGCAGTACTTC.

J is TRBJ1-2 and V is TRBV19; 8 bases line up with TRBD1. CDR1 and CDR2 from the germline V gene are LNHDA and SQIVND (reference sequence). The trim removed 3 bases at V and 0 bases at J, leaving 6 bases unmatched. This CDR3 spans 16 amino acids. DNA for the CDR3: TGTGCCAGTAGTATGATCAGGGACAGGACTAACTATGGCTACACCTTC. It yields the protein CASSMIRDRTNYGYTF.

V gene TRBV2 combines with J gene TRBJ1-4; D call uncertain. CDR3 size: 16 residues. V lost 6 bases and J lost 5, with 19 bases in between. Germline CDR1 and CDR2: SNHLY and FYNNEI. The CDR3: CASRTPGRGGNEKLFF. CDR3 DNA: TGTGCCAGCAGGACCCCCGGGCGGGGTGGAAATGAAAAACTGTTTTTT.

Points on this clonotype: One end of the junction varies from germline; a read error may be responsible. The V gene is TRBV10-3, the J gene TRBJ1-4; D is unresolved. The CDR3 contains 12 residues. CDR1 and CDR2 from the germline V gene are ENHRY and SYGVKD. This chain's CDR3 is CASSERQVKLFF. In DNA form, the CDR3 reads TGTGCCAGCAGTGAACGTCAGGTAAAACTGTTTTTT.